This T cell receptor (beta chain) was retrieved from a study of T-cell memory formation after mild COVID-19. In germline, CDR1 is KGHDR, CDR2 SFDVKD. The CDR3 runs 14 residues. Deletions cut 0 bases from V and 0 bases from J, with 3 bases between. TCRdb re-derived calls from the 5' RACE reads in MiXCR, one entry per CDR3 protein. Of 450,000 to 650,000 distinct CDR3 sequences listed, around 17% are singletons. Study-wide findings and caveats: For contracting clones, CD4+ ones sat mainly in CM and EM, CD8+ in EMRA.

For this clonotype: Its antigen is still unknown.

The sequencing sample was made of PBMCs or a T cell subset sorted from them (not recorded which). This chain connects TRBV24-1 to TRBJ2-3; D not certain. The receptor comes from an adult woman who had mild COVID-19 (a few samples of this study predate the infection). Cell type and time point are not known. In DNA, the CDR3 is TGTGCCACCAGTGATTTGGAAAGCACAGATACGCAGTATTTT. The encoded protein is CATSDLESTDTQYF.